The rows below give T cell receptor beta chains drawn from one sample of a study of T cells after yellow fever vaccination. From the 5' RACE reads, TCRdb called clonotypes with MiXCR, one entry per CDR3 protein. The sample lists 500,000 to 650,000 distinct CDR3 sequences, 13% seen once, with about 14% in the top ten. This specimen consisted of PBMCs, obtained on the day of the yellow fever booster vaccination. The receptors here all came from a man aged 30 to 45 who received the YFV17D yellow fever vaccine. Each CDR3 is given with its conserved first and last residue. A D gene is named only where the DNA matches it firmly.

v_call: TRBV7-2; j_call: TRBJ2-7; d_call: NA; cdr3_aa: CASRNGVAYEQYF
v_call: TRBV6-1; j_call: TRBJ2-7; d_call: TRBD1; cdr3_aa: CASSGQGPHEQYF
v_call: TRBV14; j_call: TRBJ2-2; d_call: TRBD2; cdr3_aa: CASSQVAGGQAGELFF
v_call: TRBV3-1; j_call: TRBJ2-1; d_call: NA; cdr3_aa: CASSQRGLSSYNEQFF
v_call: TRBV4-3; j_call: TRBJ2-5; d_call: NA; cdr3_aa: CASSPYVRFQETQYF
v_call: TRBV25-1; j_call: TRBJ2-7; d_call: TRBD1; cdr3_aa: CASRDRGDEQYF
v_call: TRBV20-1; j_call: TRBJ2-3; d_call: NA; cdr3_aa: CSASELDTQYF
v_call: TRBV29-1; j_call: TRBJ2-5; d_call: TRBD2; cdr3_aa: CSVSQGTSIQETQHF
v_call: TRBV20-1; j_call: TRBJ2-1; d_call: NA; cdr3_aa: CSAPRGAEHNEQFF
v_call: TRBV5-1; j_call: TRBJ2-2; d_call: NA; cdr3_aa: CASSLTSRYTGELFF
v_call: TRBV9; j_call: TRBJ2-7; d_call: NA; cdr3_aa: CASSVEMGYEQYF
v_call: TRBV7-9; j_call: TRBJ2-7; d_call: NA; cdr3_aa: CASSGGQIYEQYF
v_call: TRBV4-3; j_call: TRBJ1-2; d_call: TRBD1; cdr3_aa: CASSQEGGMGQGGDGYTF
v_call: TRBV24-1; j_call: TRBJ2-2; d_call: TRBD2; cdr3_aa: CATSDLEAGGPTGELFF
v_call: TRBV5-1; j_call: TRBJ1-1; d_call: NA; cdr3_aa: CASSLVETMNTEAFF
v_call: TRBV7-6; j_call: TRBJ2-2; d_call: NA; cdr3_aa: CASSLVKGTGELFF
v_call: TRBV6-2/TRBV6-3; j_call: TRBJ2-5; d_call: NA; cdr3_aa: CASSYRVLETQYF
v_call: TRBV6-1; j_call: TRBJ1-5; d_call: TRBD1; cdr3_aa: CASSTRDRVQPQHF
v_call: TRBV6-2/TRBV6-3; j_call: TRBJ2-7; d_call: TRBD2; cdr3_aa: CASSLTSGIDEQYF
v_call: TRBV14; j_call: TRBJ2-5; d_call: NA; cdr3_aa: CASSQVRAYQETQYF
v_call: TRBV7-9; j_call: TRBJ1-4; d_call: TRBD1; cdr3_aa: CASSGDREREKLFF
v_call: TRBV7-9; j_call: TRBJ2-3; d_call: NA; cdr3_aa: CASSSPVGVTQYF
v_call: TRBV25-1; j_call: TRBJ2-5; d_call: TRBD2; cdr3_aa: CASSREGPLETQYF
v_call: TRBV20-1; j_call: TRBJ2-1; d_call: NA; cdr3_aa: CSARDFLRFNEQFF
v_call: TRBV20-1; j_call: TRBJ2-7; d_call: TRBD1; cdr3_aa: CSARKSPRQGAFLAYEQYF
v_call: TRBV7-2; j_call: TRBJ2-3; d_call: NA; cdr3_aa: CASSLRRTPSTDTLYF
v_call: TRBV5-5; j_call: TRBJ2-7; d_call: NA; cdr3_aa: CASEGRAAYEQYF
v_call: TRBV7-9; j_call: TRBJ1-1; d_call: NA; cdr3_aa: CASSPTQGNTEAFF
v_call: TRBV5-6; j_call: TRBJ1-5; d_call: NA; cdr3_aa: CASSLGSRNQPQHF
v_call: TRBV5-1; j_call: TRBJ2-3; d_call: TRBD2; cdr3_aa: CASSRGLAVVTDTQYF
v_call: TRBV28; j_call: TRBJ1-3; d_call: TRBD1; cdr3_aa: CASSSHSPGGPGNTIYF
v_call: TRBV4-3; j_call: TRBJ2-1; d_call: TRBD2; cdr3_aa: CASSQTTDGRLAGGGEQFF
v_call: TRBV7-6; j_call: TRBJ2-1; d_call: TRBD2; cdr3_aa: CASSLRRHGRVNEQFF
v_call: TRBV5-1; j_call: TRBJ2-1; d_call: TRBD2; cdr3_aa: CASRRSSGSLYNEQFF